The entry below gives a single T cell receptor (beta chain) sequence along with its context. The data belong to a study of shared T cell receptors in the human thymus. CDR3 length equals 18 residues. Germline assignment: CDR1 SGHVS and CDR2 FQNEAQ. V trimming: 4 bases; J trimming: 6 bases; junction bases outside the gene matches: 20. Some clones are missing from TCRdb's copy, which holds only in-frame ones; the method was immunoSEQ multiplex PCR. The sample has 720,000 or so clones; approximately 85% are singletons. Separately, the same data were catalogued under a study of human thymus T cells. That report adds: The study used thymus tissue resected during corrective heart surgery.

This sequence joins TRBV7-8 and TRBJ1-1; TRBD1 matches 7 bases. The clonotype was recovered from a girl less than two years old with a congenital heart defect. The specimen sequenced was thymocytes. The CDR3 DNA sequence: TGTGCCAGCAGCTCTCTTAGGGCCTTTGGGACAGCCCGGCCTGAAGCTTTCTTT. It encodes CASSSLRAFGTARPEAFF.